The 12 T cell receptor beta chains below all came from one sample that was sequenced in a study of blood T cell repertoires in COVID-19. The repertoire was sequenced with immunoSEQ multiplex PCR; TCRdb's copy has only in-frame clones and lacks some. The sample has fewer than 200,000 clones, about 85% seen once. Sequencing was carried out using peripheral blood. These receptors all stem from an older woman with COVID-19, enrolled during active disease.

This chain joins TRBV19 and TRBJ2-1; 11 positions agree with TRBD2. The CDR3 sequence is 15 residues long. Trimming at V came to 5 bases and at J to 8 bases, leaving 8 bases not matched to a gene. From germline, CDR1 is LNHDA and CDR2 SQIVND (reference sequence). The CDR3 loop reads CASSFQTSGIDEQFF. Written as DNA, the CDR3 is TGTGCCAGTAGTTTCCAGACTAGCGGGATCGATGAGCAGTTCTTC. Looking up the rest from reference TRBV19 and TRBJ2-1 gives the full variable domain: DGGITQSPKYLFRKEGQNVTLSCEQNLNHDAMYWYRQDPGQGLRLIYYSQIVNDFQKGDIAEGYSVSREKKESFPLTVTSAQKNPTAFYLCASSFQTSGIDEQFFGPGTRLTVL.

The chain carries TRBV5-6 and TRBJ2-6; D gene unclear. Germline V CDR1 and CDR2: SGHDT, YYEEEE. V was trimmed by 5 bases and J by 0 bases, leaving 3 bases between them. The length of the CDR3 is 13 residues. The CDR3 coding sequence is TGTGCCAGCAGTTACTCTGGGGCCAACGTCCTGACTTTC. Translating it yields CASSYSGANVLTF. Filled out from reference TRBV5-6 and TRBJ2-6, the complete variable domain reads DAGVTQSPTHLIKTRGQQVTLRCSPKSGHDTVSWYQQALGQGPQFIFQYYEEEERQRGNFPDRFSGHQFPNYSSELNVNALLLGDSALYLCASSYSGANVLTFGAGSRLTVL.

A few counts support this clone. The chain employs TRBV7-9 and TRBJ1-1; D gene uncertain. CDR3 length: 13 amino acids. Germline lookup yields CDR1 SEHNR and CDR2 FQNEAQ (reference sequence). V was shortened by 6 bases and J by 6 bases, with 14 bases between the two germline ends. The DNA for the CDR3 is TGTGCCAGCAGTTTTCGTCAGGAATCTGAAGCTTTCTTT. Encoded protein: CASSFRQESEAFF.

With regard to this clone: Relative to the germline gene, one junction end is altered; a read error may explain this. V gene TRBV7-7 combines with J gene TRBJ2-5; 8 nucleotides align to TRBD1. Germline V CDR1 and CDR2: SSHAT, FNYEAQ (reference sequence). There are 13 residues in the CDR3. CDR3 coding DNA: TGTGCTAGCAGCTCTCAGGGGGCAGAGACCCAGTACTTC. Encoded protein: CASSSQGAETQYF. Based on the CDR3 plus reference TRBV7-7 and TRBJ2-5, the full variable domain is GAGVSQSPRYKVTKRGQDVTLRCDPISSHATLYWYQQALGQGPEFLTYFNYEAQPDKSGLPSDRFSAERPEGSISTLTIQRTEQRDSAMYRCASSSQGAETQYFGPGTRLLVL.

The rearrangement uses TRBV5-4 and TRBJ1-6, with 8 nucleotides matching TRBD1. Losses at the gene ends were 0 bases for V and 3 bases for J; bases not matched to a gene: 2. The V gene's germline CDR1 is SGHNT and CDR2 YYREEE (reference sequence). This CDR3 has 16 residues. The CDR3 loop is CASSLGTGHYNSPLHF. In DNA, the CDR3 is TGTGCCAGCAGCTTGGGGACAGGGCACTATAATTCACCCCTCCACTTT.

This chain links TRBV10-1 with TRBJ1-1; a weak D match, TRBD1 (6 bases). The CDR3 runs to 15 residues. Looked up from germline, CDR1 is WNHNN and CDR2 is SYGVQD (reference sequence). Deletions cut 6 bases from V and 0 bases from J, with 14 bases between. Here the CDR3 reads CASRGSRGLNTEAFF. CDR3 in DNA: TGCGCCAGCAGGGGATCCAGGGGCCTGAACACTGAAGCTTTCTTT.

This clone was detected once. CDR3 sequence: CASSLRGNTEAFF. Written as DNA, the CDR3 is TGTGCCAGCAGCTTAAGAGGAAACACTGAAGCTTTCTTT. This chain uses TRBV7-9 with TRBJ1-1; D gene ambiguous. Trimming removed 2 bases from V and 2 bases from J, with 6 bases in between. Germline V gene data show CDR1 as SEHNR and CDR2 as FQNEAQ (reference sequence). CDR3 size: 13 residues.

This clone was detected only once. The chain uses TRBV2 and TRBJ2-3, with 9 bases fitting TRBD2. V lost 5 bases and J lost 6; bases outside the gene matches: 9. This CDR3 has 15 residues. Germline assignment: CDR1 SNHLY and CDR2 FYNNEI. For the CDR3, the DNA is TGTGCCAGCAGTCCGGAGCGGGAGGTTCACGATACGCAGTATTTT. This translates into CASSPEREVHDTQYF.

The V gene is TRBV30, the J gene TRBJ1-6; 8 nucleotides agree with TRBD1. Per the germline V gene, CDR1 is GTSNPN and CDR2 is SVGIG (reference sequence). This CDR3 contains 15 residues. Trimming removed 3 bases from V and 5 bases from J; junction bases left unmatched: 6. The CDR3 here is CAWSPRGRDNSPLHF. In nucleotides, the CDR3 is TGTGCCTGGAGCCCCAGGGGGCGCGATAATTCACCCCTCCACTTT.

The sample holds one count of this clone. This chain uses TRBV9 with TRBJ2-2, with D perhaps matching TRBD1 (6 bases). Germline V gives CDR1 SGDLS, CDR2 YYNGEE. The CDR3 loop spans 15 amino acids. V gave up 4 bases and J gave up 3 bases, with 13 bases separating them. CDR3 in DNA: TGTGCCAGCAGCAAGAACCACAGGGACACCGGGGAGCTGTTTTTT. It yields the protein CASSKNHRDTGELFF. Supplemented by reference TRBV9 and TRBJ2-2, the full variable domain reads DSGVTQTPKHLITATGQRVTLRCSPRSGDLSVYWYQQSLDQGLQFLIQYYNGEERAKGNILERFSAQQFPDLHSELNLSSLELGDSALYFCASSKNHRDTGELFFGEGSRLTVL.

This rearrangement joins TRBV5-4 to TRBJ2-2; a weak D match, TRBD1 (5 bases). CDR1 is SGHNT and CDR2 is YYREEE in the germline V gene (reference sequence). V was shortened by 2 bases and J by 4 bases, with 9 bases between the two germline ends. The CDR3 consists of 14 residues. CDR3 nucleotide sequence: TGTGCCAGCAGCTTTCAGGGTGCCACCGGGGAGCTGTTTTTT. This gives the protein CASSFQGATGELFF.

As to this clone: Other DNA variants within this sample encode the same CDR3. The CDR3 nucleotides are TGTGCCAGCACCGGACAGGGCAATCAGCCCCAGCATTTT. It is translated as CASTGQGNQPQHF. The V and J genes are TRBV2 and TRBJ1-5; 7 bases map to TRBD1. Germline V CDR1 and CDR2: SNHLY, FYNNEI. The trim removed 7 bases at V and 2 bases at J, leaving 2 bases unmatched. The CDR3 extends over 13 amino acids.